The next 17 T cell receptor beta chains were all read from a single sample in a study of T-cell memory formation after mild COVID-19. In TCRdb, the 5' RACE reads were re-called with MiXCR into one record per CDR3 protein. The profile shows just under 350,000 distinct CDR3 sequences, about an eighth of them singletons. The sequencing sample was made of PBMCs or a T cell subset sorted from them (not recorded which). The receptors stem from a man in his late teens or twenties who had mild COVID-19 (a few samples of this study predate the infection). Cell type and time point are not known.

This clonotype showed up just a few times. The chain joins TRBV2 to TRBJ2-5, with D perhaps TRBD1 or TRBD2 (7 bases each). V shed 8 bases and J shed 0 bases, with 19 bases lying between them. This CDR3 contains 16 residues. The germline CDR1 and CDR2 sequences are SNHLY and FYNNEI. In DNA, the CDR3 is TGTGCCAGCGCCCCCCTGACAGGGAGGGACCAAGAGACCCAGTACTTC. Translated, it gives CASAPLTGRDQETQYF.

The V and J genes are TRBV20-1 and TRBJ1-3; D might be TRBD1 (5 bases). The CDR3 runs to 15 residues. CDR1 and CDR2 from the germline V gene are DFQATT and SNEGSKA (reference sequence). V lost 2 bases to trimming and J lost 4 bases, with 15 bases between them. This CDR3 reads CSARSWAGSGNTIYF. The CDR3 DNA follows: TGCAGTGCTAGATCCTGGGCAGGGTCGGGAAACACCATATATTTT.

There are many counts of this clonotype. The CDR3: CASSLEERGFGETQYF. DNA of the CDR3: TGTGCCAGCAGCTTAGAGGAGCGGGGGTTTGGAGAGACCCAGTACTTC. This chain connects TRBV11-2 to TRBJ2-5; TRBD2 matches at 8 bases. Trimming removed 0 bases from V and 4 bases from J; junction bases left unmatched: 7. CDR1 is SGHAT and CDR2 is FQNNGV in the germline V gene. The CDR3 runs 16 residues.

This chain uses TRBV5-1 with TRBJ2-7; no reliable D call. CDR1 SGHRS and CDR2 YFSETQ come from the germline V gene. This CDR3 has 14 residues. The V end lost 0 bases, the J end lost 2 bases, and 9 bases lay between the germline ends. DNA of the CDR3: TGCGCCAGCAGCTTGGCAACAGCAACCTACGAGCAGTACTTC. Translating it yields CASSLATATYEQYF.

The chain employs TRBV7-2 and TRBJ1-2, with D tentatively TRBD1 (5 bases). The CDR3 consists of 15 residues. Germline CDR1 reads SGHTA; CDR2 reads FQGNSA. With 5 bases removed from V and 4 bases from J, the gap between germline ends came to 17 bases. The CDR3 sequence: CASSTIGQPSYGYTF. For the CDR3, the DNA is TGTGCCAGCAGCACAATTGGACAACCCTCCTATGGCTACACCTTC.

The rearrangement links TRBV7-9 to TRBJ1-1; the D gene is possibly TRBD1 (6 bases). This CDR3 is built from 15 residues. Trimming shortened V by 3 bases and J by 3 bases, and 14 bases separated the two germline ends. Germline V gives CDR1 SEHNR, CDR2 FQNEAQ (reference sequence). CDR3 in amino acids: CASSFPGEGDTEAFF. CDR3 nucleotide sequence: TGTGCCAGCAGCTTTCCAGGGGAGGGGGACACTGAAGCTTTCTTT.

This chain links TRBV6-6 with TRBJ1-2, with no clear D. Per germline, CDR1 MNHNY and CDR2 SVGAGI (reference sequence). The CDR3 sequence is 13 residues long. V gave up 4 bases and J gave up 5 bases, with 11 bases separating them. CDR3 bases: TGTGCCAGCAGTTCGTCGACTGAATATGGCTACACCTTC. Translating it yields CASSSSTEYGYTF.

The J gene is TRBJ2-5, the V gene TRBV4-3; D perhaps matches TRBD1 (5 bases). Germline CDR1 reads LGHNA; CDR2 reads YSLEER. Trimming shortened V by 0 bases and J by 7 bases, and 18 bases separated the two germline ends. The CDR3 consists of 16 residues. The CDR3 coding sequence is TGCGCCAGCAGCCAAGATGGGTTTCTTAGCCAGGGGACCCAGTACTTC. Translating gives CASSQDGFLSQGTQYF.

This clonotype was seen only a few times. The gene calls are TRBV4-2 and TRBJ2-3; 10 bases fit TRBD2. Trimming cost V 3 bases and J 2 bases; bases outside gene matches: 5. This CDR3 is built from 16 residues. The germline V gene has CDR1 LGHNA and CDR2 YNFKEQ. In nucleotides, the CDR3 is TGTGCCAGCAGCCAGAGAGCGGGGGGGAACACAGATACGCAGTATTTT. Amino acid sequence: CASSQRAGGNTDTQYF.

For the CDR3, the DNA is TGTGCCATCACCCAGTTAGCTAGCGGGGGCCGATACAATGAGCAGTTCTTC. Translating gives CAITQLASGGRYNEQFF. The rearrangement uses TRBV10-3 and TRBJ2-1, with 10 bases identical to TRBD2. Trimming cost V 7 bases and J 4 bases; bases outside gene matches: 13. Germline CDR1 is ENHRY and CDR2 is SYGVKD. This CDR3 spans 17 amino acids.

This clonotype was detected a few times. The rearrangement uses TRBV5-6 and TRBJ1-4, with D unresolved. V was cut by 0 bases and J by 4 bases, with 13 bases left in between. The CDR3 contains 16 residues. Germline V CDR1 and CDR2: SGHDT, YYEEEE. The CDR3 DNA sequence: TGTGCCAGCAGCTTGGTTGGGGATCGGGGTAATGAAAAACTGTTTTTT. As protein: CASSLVGDRGNEKLFF.

This chain links TRBV4-3 with TRBJ2-2; the match to TRBD1 covers 10 bases. V gave up 3 bases and J gave up 6 bases; unmatched junction bases: 10. Germline V gene data show CDR1 as LGHNA and CDR2 as YSLEER. This CDR3 has 17 residues. The CDR3 bases are TGCGCCAGCAGCCAGGGGGTCGACAGGGGGCGAGCCGGGGAGCTGTTTTTT. It yields the protein CASSQGVDRGRAGELFF.

The V gene is TRBV5-1, the J gene TRBJ1-6; 10 positions match TRBD1. The CDR3 contains 16 residues. Looked up from germline, CDR1 is SGHRS and CDR2 is YFSETQ. Trimming removed 3 bases from V and 8 bases from J; junction bases left unmatched: 8. This CDR3 is CASSSGQGEYYSPLHF. CDR3 bases: TGCGCCAGCAGCTCAGGACAGGGGGAATATTATTCACCCCTCCACTTT.

The chain is built from TRBV10-3 and TRBJ2-3, with D possibly matching TRBD1 (5 bases). Germline-derived CDR1 and CDR2 are ENHRY and SYGVKD. The CDR3 has 14 amino acids. Between the trimmed V and J ends, which lost 0 bases and 4 bases, there was a span of 8 bases. DNA for the CDR3: TGTGCCATCAGTGAGTCACAGGTATCAGATACGCAGTATTTT. This translates into CAISESQVSDTQYF.

There are many counts of this clonotype. CDR3 region: CASSLAAGTSGANVLTF. CDR3 in DNA: TGTGCCAGCAGCTTGGCCGCAGGAACCTCTGGGGCCAACGTCCTGACTTTC. V is TRBV5-5 and J is TRBJ2-6; D unresolved. The CDR3 has 17 amino acids. Germline V gene data show CDR1 as SGHKS and CDR2 as YYEKEE (reference sequence). V was pared by 0 bases and J by 0 bases, with 10 bases between.

V usage is TRBV5-6 and J usage is TRBJ1-5; perhaps TRBD1 as D (6 bases). Trimming took off 4 bases at V and 5 bases at J, with 19 bases between the two ends. The CDR3 sequence is 16 residues long. CDR1 SGHDT and CDR2 YYEEEE come from the germline V gene. The CDR3 loop reads CASSRLDRIQHQPQHF. DNA for the CDR3: TGTGCCAGCAGCAGATTAGACAGGATCCAGCATCAGCCCCAGCATTTT.

This clonotype has more than one count but fewer than ten. The V gene is TRBV20-1, the J gene TRBJ1-2; TRBD1 might be the D (6 bases). The CDR3 contains 13 residues. V lost 4 bases to trimming and J lost 5 bases, with 14 bases between them. CDR1 is DFQATT, CDR2 SNEGSKA, per germline (reference sequence). For the CDR3, the DNA is TGCAGTGCTATAAGGGGGACGGAATATGGCTACACCTTC. It codes for CSAIRGTEYGYTF.